This T cell receptor beta chain is from a study of T cell responses to AZD1222 COVID-19 vaccine. Study-wide results and caveats: Repertoire sampling occurred only after the peak T cell response.

The protocol was immunoSEQ multiplex PCR, while the TCRdb copy is restricted to in-frame clones and leaves out a portion. The data show 100,000 to 150,000 clones, less than 90% seen once. The CDR3 runs 13 residues. The V gene's germline CDR1 is MDHEN and CDR2 SYDVKM. J lost 13 bases, V lost 4 bases, and 12 bases had no gene match. Note on this clone: Its antigen is not known.

The rearrangement joins TRBV28 to TRBJ1-1; 7 nucleotides line up with TRBD1. This specimen was peripheral blood, taken on day 0 of AZD1222 vaccination. The receptor was isolated from an adult in good health. The CDR3 DNA reads as TGTGCCAGCAGTTCACTTAGGACAGGACCGGGTTTCTTT. Protein product: CASSSLRTGPGFF.